The clone carrying this T cell receptor beta chain was seen a few times. One base away lies a much larger clone, so this may be a sequencing read error. The record originates from a study of T cells in Graves' hyperthyroidism and ophthalmopathy. The germline V gene has CDR1 SNHLY and CDR2 FYNNEI. Trimming stripped 3 bases from V and 4 bases from J, with 15 bases between. The CDR3 is 15 residues long. What was amplified from RNA transcripts were TCR beta CDR3 regions. The TCR CDR3 first-round RT-PCR relied on the HTBI primer set. In TCRdb, the multiplex PCR reads were re-called with MiXCR into one record per CDR3 protein. The sample holds roughly 500,000 distinct CDR3 sequences; roughly a quarter are singletons and the top ten take about 11%. Investigators excluded patients with uncontrolled infection, other autoimmune disease, pregnancy or lactation. The source of the PBMCs was less than 12 ml of fresh peripheral blood.

This clonotype was obtained from a woman in her twenties or thirties with Graves' ophthalmopathy. V gene TRBV2 combines with J gene TRBJ2-5; the D call may be TRBD1 or TRBD2 (6 bases each). What was sequenced was blood. The CDR3 is CASSDWWRGIETQYF. CDR3 nucleotides: TGTGCCAGCAGTGATTGGTGGAGGGGGATAGAGACCCAGTACTTC.